A single sample gave rise to the 18 T cell receptor beta chains below, sequenced in a study of blood T cell repertoires in COVID-19 (dated by TCRdb to about 2020). Libraries were constructed by the immunoSEQ multiplex PCR assay. TCRdb stores this immuneACCESS table with in-frame sequences only. Part of the clones is absent; in the studies checked, under half of the shortfall reflects unresolved V genes, and no reason is known for the rest. This sample lists a few hundred thousand clones; 89% were detected once. The top ten constitute about 6.8% of the sample. Sequencing input: peripheral blood. These receptors all stem from a young man who had recovered from COVID-19.

This clone has only one observation. The chain employs TRBV7-9 and TRBJ1-2; the D gene is possibly TRBD1 (5 bases). V was clipped by 3 bases and J by 4 bases, with 9 bases between them. There are 13 residues in the CDR3. CDR1 is SEHNR, CDR2 FQNEAQ, per germline (reference sequence). The DNA for the CDR3 is TGTGCCAGCAGCTTCCGGGACTCCTATGGCTACACCTTC. Protein sequence: CASSFRDSYGYTF.

This clone was detected only a few times. The chain has TRBV19 and TRBJ1-1, with D possibly matching TRBD1 (5 bases). There are 16 residues in the CDR3. V lost 5 bases and J lost 4, with 20 bases in between. Germline V gene data show CDR1 as LNHDA and CDR2 as SQIVND (reference sequence). In DNA, the CDR3 is TGTGCCAGTAGTTCTTTCGGGGGGGGAGGGAGCACTGAAGCTTTCTTT. Its protein product is CASSSFGGGGSTEAFF.

J is TRBJ2-2 and V is TRBV7-9; tentative D call: TRBD2 (6 bases). Germline V gene lookup returns CDR1 SEHNR and CDR2 FQNEAQ (reference sequence). The CDR3 consists of 15 residues. V was cut by 6 bases and J by 4 bases, with 15 bases left in between. The CDR3 region is CASSRTGTSTGELFF. The CDR3 DNA is TGTGCCAGCAGTCGCACCGGGACTTCCACCGGGGAGCTGTTTTTT.

This clone was counted between two and nine times. The chain has TRBV12-3 or TRBV12-4 and TRBJ2-2; D remains unclear. This CDR3 has 12 residues. Trimming took 5 bases from V and 8 from J, leaving 9 bases between them. Here the CDR3 DNA reads TGTGCCAGCAGTACCCCGGTTGGGGAGCTGTTTTTT. Protein sequence: CASSTPVGELFF.

The gene calls are TRBV9 and TRBJ1-1, with TRBD1 as a possible D gene (6 bases). This CDR3 is 14 amino acids long. V was trimmed by 1 base and J by 6 bases, leaving 13 bases between them. Per the germline V gene, CDR1 is SGDLS and CDR2 is YYNGEE. The chain's CDR3 is CASSVIEGGPEAFF. DNA of the CDR3: TGTGCCAGCAGCGTAATAGAGGGGGGGCCTGAAGCTTTCTTT.

A remark on this clone: The same CDR3 can be traced to other DNA sequences in this sample. The gene calls are TRBV3-1 (or the pseudogene TRBV3-2) and TRBJ1-2; TRBD1 matches at 8 bases. This CDR3 region has 14 residues. J was trimmed by 4 bases and V by 1 base; bases with no gene match: 2. Germline CDR1 reads LGHDT; CDR2 reads YNNKEL (reference sequence). The chain's CDR3 is CASSQGTGSYGYTF. The DNA of the CDR3 is TGTGCCAGCAGCCAAGGGACAGGGTCCTATGGCTACACCTTC.

The chain joins TRBV30 to TRBJ1-2; D possibly corresponds to TRBD1 (5 bases). The V gene lost 0 bases and the J gene lost 0 bases, with 8 bases spanning the gap. The CDR3 runs 14 residues. CDR1 is GTSNPN and CDR2 is SVGIG in the germline V gene (reference sequence). The CDR3 nucleotides read TGTGCCTGGAGTGTCGACAGCTCTAACTATGGCTACACCTTC. This gives the protein CAWSVDSSNYGYTF.

The rearrangement uses TRBV11-2 and TRBJ2-1; weak D call: TRBD2 (6 bases). CDR1 and CDR2 from the germline V gene are SGHAT and FQNNGV. This CDR3 is built from 16 residues. Trimming shortened V by 3 bases and J by 2 bases, and 14 bases separated the two germline ends. Here the CDR3 reads CASSFPTSSPYNEQFF. CDR3 bases: TGTGCCAGCAGCTTCCCAACTAGCTCACCCTACAATGAGCAGTTCTTC.

The V call is TRBV7-6, the J call TRBJ2-2; 8 bases are shared with TRBD2. Trimming cost V 0 bases and J 6 bases; bases outside gene matches: 6. Germline-derived CDR1 and CDR2 are SGHVS and FNYEAQ. The CDR3 covers 16 residues. The CDR3 nucleotides read TGTGCCAGCAGCTTAGCGGTAGCGGGGAAGGCCGGGGAGCTGTTTTTT. Amino acid sequence: CASSLAVAGKAGELFF.

The chain combines TRBV18 with TRBJ1-1; the D is unclear. CDR3 length: 14 amino acids. V was pared by 0 bases and J by 7 bases, with 12 bases between. The germline V gene encodes CDR1 KGHSH and CDR2 LQKENI. The CDR3 reads CASSPPSPAREAFF. The DNA of the CDR3 is TGTGCCAGCTCACCACCGAGCCCCGCCCGTGAAGCTTTCTTT. The variable domain in full, with the rest retrieved from reference TRBV18 and TRBJ1-1, is NAGVMQNPRHLVRRRGQEARLRCSPMKGHSHVYWYRQLPEEGLKFMVYLQKENIIDESGMPKERFSAEFPKEGPSILRIQQVVRGDSAAYFCASSPPSPAREAFFGQGTRLTVV.

The V and J genes are TRBV9 and TRBJ1-6; D is unclear. The CDR3 extends over 19 amino acids. Germline assignment: CDR1 SGDLS and CDR2 YYNGEE. Trimming cost V 4 bases and J 1 base, with 21 bases left between them. The CDR3 nucleotides are TGTGCCAGCAGCCTAGGGTTCGGCCCCCTCGGGTCCTATAATTCACCCCTCCACTTT. Translating gives CASSLGFGPLGSYNSPLHF.

The chain has TRBV6-2 or TRBV6-3 and TRBJ2-2; D remains unclear. The germline gives CDR1 MNHEY, CDR2 SVGEGT. V dropped 6 bases and J dropped 3 bases, with 8 bases sitting between them. The CDR3 is 13 amino acids. CDR3 sequence: CASSRVYTGELFF. CDR3 in DNA: TGTGCCAGCAGCCGCGTTTACACCGGGGAGCTGTTTTTT.

The chain links TRBV6-2 or TRBV6-3 to TRBJ1-3; D is uncertain. Germline assignment: CDR1 MNHEY and CDR2 SVGEGT. The ends were cut back, 6 bases at V and 4 bases at J, with 10 bases in the middle. The CDR3 covers 13 residues. The chain's CDR3 is CASSRQKGNTIYF. CDR3 DNA: TGTGCCAGCAGCCGCCAGAAGGGAAACACCATATATTTT.

The rearrangement links TRBV7-6 to TRBJ2-6; D gene ambiguous. V lost 1 base and J 0 bases, leaving 13 bases between the germline ends. Germline CDR1 and CDR2: SGHVS and FNYEAQ. The CDR3 is 18 amino acids. CDR3 sequence (DNA): TGTGCCAGCAGCTTAGGTGCCAGAAGTCTCTCTGGGGCCAACGTCCTGACTTTC. The encoded protein is CASSLGARSLSGANVLTF.

This chain links TRBV5-5 with TRBJ2-5; perhaps TRBD1 as D (6 bases). Germline V gene lookup returns CDR1 SGHKS and CDR2 YYEKEE (reference sequence). CDR3 length equals 13 residues. V lost 4 bases and J 4 bases, leaving 11 bases between the germline ends. CDR3 sequence: CASSQDSSETQYF. As DNA, the CDR3 is TGTGCCAGCAGCCAGGACAGCTCAGAGACCCAGTACTTC.

V and J are TRBV14 and TRBJ1-2, with D perhaps TRBD1 (5 bases). Germline CDR1 SGHDN, CDR2 FVKESK. This CDR3 has 16 amino acids. The germline V and J ends were trimmed by 1 base and 7 bases, with 19 bases remaining between them. The CDR3 is CASSQGGARFLRGYTF. The CDR3 DNA reads TGTGCCAGCAGCCAAGGTGGGGCTAGATTCCTACGTGGCTACACCTTC.

The V call is TRBV9, the J call TRBJ1-1; D possibly corresponds to TRBD1 (5 bases). CDR3 length: 16 amino acids. The germline CDR1 and CDR2 sequences are SGDLS and YYNGEE. V lost 0 bases and J lost 2, with 14 bases in between. CDR3: CASSVGRGSANTEAFF. The CDR3 DNA is TGTGCCAGCAGCGTAGGGAGGGGATCTGCTAACACTGAAGCTTTCTTT.

V gene TRBV3-1 (or the pseudogene TRBV3-2) combines with J gene TRBJ1-1; D is possibly TRBD1 (6 bases). The germline gives CDR1 LGHDT, CDR2 YNNKEL (reference sequence). With 4 bases removed from V and 4 bases from J, the gap between germline ends came to 19 bases. The CDR3 is 16 residues long. The CDR3 loop reads CASSPFTGQGGTEAFF. The CDR3 DNA reads as TGTGCCAGCAGCCCCTTCACCGGACAAGGGGGCACTGAAGCTTTCTTT.